A single sample gave rise to the 10 T cell receptor beta chains below, sequenced in a study of T-cell reconstitution after alpha-beta-depleted transplantation in children. Preparation of the TCRbeta library was carried out with unique molecular identifiers. TCRdb redid the calling of the PCR reads with MiXCR, one entry per CDR3 protein. The data contain 90,000 to 100,000 distinct CDR3 sequences, 20% to 25% of them singletons. The specimen was PBMCs, collected before TCRalphabeta/CD19-depleted stem cell transplant. These receptors all come from a boy aged 2 to 10 with acute lymphoblastic leukemia, due to receive a stem cell transplant.

This clonotype has just a few counts. This chain joins TRBV15 and TRBJ2-7, with TRBD1 as a possible D gene (5 bases). The V and J ends lost 0 bases and 5 bases respectively, with 14 bases between them. CDR3 length equals 15 residues. Germline V gene lookup returns CDR1 LNHNV and CDR2 YYDKDF (reference sequence). This CDR3 reads CATSREGRGLDEQYF. The CDR3 region has the DNA TGTGCCACCAGCAGAGAGGGAAGGGGCTTGGACGAGCAGTACTTC. Full variable domain (rest looked up from reference TRBV15 and TRBJ2-7): DAMVIQNPRYQVTQFGKPVTLSCSQTLNHNVMYWYQQKSSQAPKLLFHYYDKDFNNEADTPDNFQSRRPNTSFCFLDIRSPGLGDTAMYLCATSREGRGLDEQYFGPGTRLTVT.

The chain carries TRBV20-1 and TRBJ2-1, with D perhaps matching TRBD2 (6 bases). The CDR3 contains 17 residues. Germline lookup yields CDR1 DFQATT and CDR2 SNEGSKA (reference sequence). The V end was cut by 6 bases, the J end by 0 bases, with 21 bases between. The CDR3 here is CSATLIAEGSSYNEQFF. As DNA, the CDR3 is TGCAGTGCCACCTTGATAGCGGAGGGGAGCTCCTACAATGAGCAGTTCTTC.

This sequence joins TRBV5-1 and TRBJ1-1, with TRBD1 as a possible D gene (5 bases). This CDR3 is built from 14 residues. V was shortened by 4 bases and J by 1 base, with 11 bases between the two germline ends. The germline V gene encodes CDR1 SGHRS and CDR2 YFSETQ. The CDR3, as DNA: TGCGCCAGCAGCCCTAATGGGGGGAACACTGAAGCTTTCTTT. This gives the protein CASSPNGGNTEAFF.

The chain combines TRBV20-1 with TRBJ2-4; 7 nucleotides match TRBD1. This CDR3 is built from 15 residues. J lost 7 bases, V lost 6 bases, and 15 bases had no gene match. The germline gives CDR1 DFQATT, CDR2 SNEGSKA (reference sequence). CDR3 in amino acids: CSAKGQVRPWNIQYF. The CDR3 DNA is TGCAGTGCCAAAGGACAGGTCAGGCCTTGGAACATTCAGTACTTC.

A few counts support this clonotype. The chain has TRBV7-9 and TRBJ2-7; D unresolved. The CDR3 spans 14 residues. The V gene's germline CDR1 is SEHNR and CDR2 FQNEAQ (reference sequence). Between the trimmed V and J ends, which lost 6 bases and 1 base, there was a span of 13 bases. DNA of the CDR3: TGTGCCAGCAGTCTCGGGTCCTTTTCCTACGAGCAGTACTTC. Translation gives CASSLGSFSYEQYF.

This clonotype has ten or more counts. The chain is built from TRBV5-1 and TRBJ2-1; 16 positions agree with TRBD2. In germline, CDR1 is SGHRS, CDR2 YFSETQ. V dropped 4 bases and J dropped 8; count of bases not matched to a gene: 12. The CDR3 consists of 18 residues. The CDR3 sequence is CASSAGLAGGGQRDEQFF. CDR3 DNA: TGCGCCAGCAGCGCGGGACTAGCGGGAGGGGGACAACGTGATGAGCAGTTCTTC.

J is TRBJ1-2 and V is TRBV12-5; 9 bases match TRBD1. J gave up 4 bases and V 1 base, and 7 bases lay outside the gene matches. CDR3 length: 16 residues. CDR1 is LGHNT, CDR2 FRNRAP, per germline. CDR3 DNA sequence: TGTGCTAGTGGTTTGGCCCGACAGGGGGTCAGCTATGGCTACACCTTC. Protein product: CASGLARQGVSYGYTF. Variable domain in full (rest from reference TRBV12-5 and TRBJ1-2): DARVTQTPRHKVTEMGQEVTMRCQPILGHNTVFWYRQTMMQGLELLAYFRNRAPLDDSGMPKDRFSAEMPDATLATLKIQPSEPRDSAVYFCASGLARQGVSYGYTFGSGTRLTVV.

This clonotype was detected many times. CDR3 bases: TGCGCCAGCAGCTCGGAGGCTCCCATTAGGGGCTACACCTTC. This encodes CASSSEAPIRGYTF. V and J are TRBV5-1 and TRBJ1-2; D ambiguous. The CDR3 contains 14 residues. CDR1 and CDR2 from the germline V gene are SGHRS and YFSETQ. V gave up 3 bases and J gave up 8 bases, with 17 bases separating them.

The sample holds a few counts of this clonotype. The rearrangement joins TRBV5-1 to TRBJ2-2; weak D call: TRBD2 (6 bases). V lost 0 bases, J lost 5 bases, and 20 bases lay in between. The germline V gene encodes CDR1 SGHRS and CDR2 YFSETQ. The CDR3 is 18 amino acids. The CDR3 region is CASSLVGGGGGATGELFF. CDR3 sequence (DNA): TGCGCCAGCAGCTTGGTTGGTGGTGGCGGAGGGGCGACCGGGGAGCTGTTTTTT.

This clonotype has just a few counts. V usage is TRBV20-1 and J usage is TRBJ2-7; 8 bases map to TRBD1. The CDR3 sequence is 15 residues long. V was clipped by 5 bases and J by 2 bases; unmatched bases: 11. Germline V gene lookup returns CDR1 DFQATT and CDR2 SNEGSKA (reference sequence). The CDR3 region has the DNA TGCAGTGCTTCCTTAGGACAGGGTGGTCCCTACGAGCAGTACTTC. It translates to CSASLGQGGPYEQYF.